What follows are 27 T cell receptor beta chains derived from one specimen sequenced in a study of blood T cell repertoires in COVID-19. Libraries were prepared by immunoSEQ multiplex PCR; TCRdb keeps only in-frame clonotypes and omits some of them. The table records more than 150,000 clones, around 80% of them present only once. Material for sequencing was PBMCs or T cells enriched from blood (not recorded which). The receptors shown here come from a man aged 55-75 years who had been exposed to COVID-19.

By share, this clone counts as medium-sized (0.01 to 0.1%). The chain employs TRBV6-1 and TRBJ2-7; possibly TRBD2 for D (5 bases). CDR3 length: 17 residues. Deletions cut 3 bases from V and 3 bases from J, with 21 bases between. Germline V gene lookup returns CDR1 MNHNS and CDR2 SASEGT. The CDR3 sequence: CASSDESSDAAGYEQYF. In nucleotides, the CDR3 is TGTGCCAGCAGTGATGAATCTTCCGACGCCGCGGGCTACGAGCAGTACTTC.

In its sample, this clone was seen a few times. V and J are TRBV29-1 and TRBJ1-4; D is possibly TRBD1 (6 bases). CDR3 length equals 13 residues. Trimming took off 7 bases at V and 4 bases at J, with 13 bases between the two ends. The germline gives CDR1 SQVTM, CDR2 ANQGSEA. The CDR3 loop reads CSALDSLNEKLFF. DNA for the CDR3: TGCAGCGCCCTGGACAGCCTTAATGAAAAACTGTTTTTT. The variable domain in full, with the rest retrieved from reference TRBV29-1 and TRBJ1-4, is SAVISQKPSRDICQRGTSLTIQCQVDSQVTMMFWYRQQPGQSLTLIATANQGSEATYESGFVIDKFPISRPNLTFSTLTVSNMSPEDSSIYLCSALDSLNEKLFFGSGTQLSVL.

The V gene is TRBV11-3, the J gene TRBJ2-1, with TRBD2 matching over 8 bases. The trim removed 2 bases at V and 4 bases at J, leaving 10 bases unmatched. Germline CDR1 SGHNT, CDR2 YENEEA. CDR3 length equals 17 residues. The DNA of the CDR3 is TGTGCCAGCAGCTTAATGCCTGGGACTAGTTCGTACAATGAGCAGTTCTTC. Protein product: CASSLMPGTSSYNEQFF.

V and J are TRBV7-9 and TRBJ1-2; TRBD1 is a possible D gene (6 bases). Germline-derived CDR1 and CDR2 are SEHNR and FQNEAQ (reference sequence). This CDR3 is 13 amino acids long. With 1 base removed from V and 4 bases from J, the gap between germline ends came to 7 bases. The CDR3: CASSLGTAYGYTF. The DNA of the CDR3 is TGTGCCAGCAGCTTAGGGACAGCCTATGGCTACACCTTC. The variable domain in full, completed from reference TRBV7-9 and TRBJ1-2, reads DTGVSQNPRHKITKRGQNVTFRCDPISEHNRLYWYRQTLGQGPEFLTYFQNEAQLEKSRLLSDRFSAERPKGSFSTLEIQRTEQGDSAMYLCASSLGTAYGYTFGSGTRLTVV.

The chain joins TRBV7-3 to TRBJ1-1; 8 bases align to TRBD1. This CDR3 is built from 14 residues. Germline loops: CDR1 SGHTA, CDR2 FQGTGA. V lost 5 bases, J lost 1 base, and 3 bases stayed unmatched. The CDR3 here is CASSPGQANTEAFF. The DNA for the CDR3 is TGTGCCAGCAGCCCGGGACAGGCGAACACTGAAGCTTTCTTT.

This clone has only one observation. This chain connects TRBV11-2 to TRBJ2-1; TRBD2 matches at 12 bases. The germline V gene encodes CDR1 SGHAT and CDR2 FQNNGV. Unmatched junction bases numbered 6, after V lost 5 bases and J lost 7 bases. The CDR3 runs 15 residues. The CDR3 is CASSLAGGPGNEQFF. The CDR3 coding sequence is TGTGCCAGCAGCCTAGCGGGAGGGCCGGGTAATGAGCAGTTCTTC. The full variable domain, in which reference TRBV11-2 and TRBJ2-1 provide the parts outside the CDR3, is EAGVAQSPRYKIIEKRQSVAFWCNPISGHATLYWYQQILGQGPKLLIQFQNNGVVDDSQLPKDRFSAERLKGVDSTLKIQPAKLEDSAVYLCASSLAGGPGNEQFFGPGTRLTVL.

This chain connects TRBV6-6 to TRBJ1-4, with 11 bases matching TRBD1. V lost 4 bases to trimming and J lost 7 bases; unmatched junction nucleotides: 8. CDR3 size: 16 residues. CDR1 and CDR2 (germline): MNHNY, SVGAGI (reference sequence). CDR3 region: CASSLSRGTGGEKLFF. The CDR3 nucleotides read TGTGCCAGCAGTTTATCGCGTGGGACAGGGGGTGAAAAACTGTTTTTT.

This clone was seen more than once but under ten times. V and J are TRBV4-1 and TRBJ1-2, with a weak D call TRBD1 (6 bases). CDR3 length: 12 amino acids. Looked up from germline, CDR1 is MGHRA and CDR2 is YSYEKL. V was shortened by 0 bases and J by 9 bases, with 8 bases between the two germline ends. The CDR3 region has the DNA TGCGCCAGCAGCCAAGACGGGGGGCGCTACACCTTC. Amino acids: CASSQDGGRYTF.

V is TRBV2 and J is TRBJ2-7; 12 bases match TRBD2. The CDR3 is made up of 13 amino acids. The germline gives CDR1 SNHLY, CDR2 FYNNEI. V shed 6 bases and J 6 bases; nucleotides not matched to a gene: 3. In nucleotides, the CDR3 is TGTGCCAGCAGGTTGGGACTAGCGGGCGAGCAGTACTTC. It encodes CASRLGLAGEQYF. The full variable domain, completed using reference TRBV2 and TRBJ2-7, is EPEVTQTPSHQVTQMGQEVILRCVPISNHLYFYWYRQILGQKVEFLVSFYNNEISEKSEIFDDQFSVERPDGSNFTLKIRSTKLEDSAMYFCASRLGLAGEQYFGPGTRLTVT.

The table lists this clone with a count of one. The sample has other DNA sequences that encode this CDR3 too. This chain links TRBV24-1 with TRBJ2-1; a possible D gene is TRBD1 (6 bases). The CDR3 length is 15 residues. The V end lost 4 bases, the J end lost 1 base, and 10 bases lay between the germline ends. In germline, CDR1 is KGHDR, CDR2 SFDVKD. The CDR3: CATSDQTGSYNEQFF. Here the CDR3 DNA reads TGTGCCACCAGTGACCAGACAGGTTCCTACAATGAGCAGTTCTTC.

This rearrangement joins TRBV25-1 to TRBJ2-7; D is unclear. Germline V gene data show CDR1 as MGHDK and CDR2 as SYGVNS. There are 11 residues in the CDR3. The V end lost 3 bases, the J end lost 7 bases, and 7 bases lay between the germline ends. CDR3 sequence (DNA): TGTGCCAGCAGTGAGGCCGGGGAGCAGTACTTC. This gives the protein CASSEAGEQYF.

The J gene is TRBJ1-1, the V gene TRBV19, with TRBD1 as a possible D gene (6 bases). Per the germline V gene, CDR1 is LNHDA and CDR2 is SQIVND (reference sequence). The V gene lost 6 bases and the J gene lost 5 bases, with 16 bases spanning the gap. The CDR3 sequence is 14 residues long. The chain's CDR3 is CASRVPGAGTEAFF. The CDR3 coding sequence is TGTGCCAGTAGAGTCCCAGGGGCAGGGACTGAAGCTTTCTTT.

V and J are TRBV18 and TRBJ1-5; 11 nucleotides line up with TRBD1. Trimming removed 6 bases from V and 2 bases from J; junction bases left unmatched: 9. This CDR3 region has 17 residues. The germline V gene encodes CDR1 KGHSH and CDR2 LQKENI. The CDR3 region is CASSRDRGVLGNQPQHF. DNA of the CDR3: TGTGCCAGCTCCCGGGACAGGGGGGTTTTGGGCAATCAGCCCCAGCATTTT.

This clone was seen a handful of times. The chain employs TRBV9 and TRBJ2-1; a weak D match, TRBD2 (6 bases). Germline V gene sequence: CDR1 SGDLS, CDR2 YYNGEE. The CDR3 length is 18 residues. V lost 3 bases and J 2 bases, leaving 21 bases between the germline ends. CDR3 residues: CASSGGTATPNTYNEQFF. In nucleotides, the CDR3 is TGTGCCAGCAGCGGAGGGACTGCAACCCCCAATACCTACAATGAGCAGTTCTTC.

The chain joins TRBV29-1 to TRBJ1-2, with 7 bases identical to TRBD1. CDR1 is SQVTM and CDR2 is ANQGSEA in the germline V gene. The CDR3 length is 12 residues. The CDR3 loop reads CTYRQGGNGYTF. CDR3 coding DNA: TGCACTTATAGACAGGGTGGCAATGGCTACACCTTC.

The chain combines TRBV30 with TRBJ2-7; 10 positions match TRBD1. CDR3 length equals 12 residues. Germline V CDR1 and CDR2: GTSNPN, SVGIG (reference sequence). V shed 8 bases, J shed 3 bases, and the junction held 4 bases outside the gene matches. The CDR3 coding sequence is TGTGCCCTGACAGGGGGCGGCTACGAGCAGTACTTC. It codes for CALTGGGYEQYF.

The chain joins TRBV5-4 to TRBJ2-3; 7 bases are a match to TRBD1. The CDR3 spans 16 residues. CDR1 and CDR2 (germline): SGHNT, YYREEE (reference sequence). J gave up 2 bases and V 4 bases, and 10 bases lay outside the gene matches. The CDR3 DNA sequence: TGTGCCAGCAGCCATCGATCAGGGGGATACACAGATACGCAGTATTTT. Its translation is CASSHRSGGYTDTQYF. Full variable domain (rest looked up from reference TRBV5-4 and TRBJ2-3): ETGVTQSPTHLIKTRGQQVTLRCSSQSGHNTVSWYQQALGQGPQFIFQYYREEENGRGNFPPRFSGLQFPNYSSELNVNALELDDSALYLCASSHRSGGYTDTQYFGPGTRLTVL.

This clone was counted between two and nine times. The rearrangement uses TRBV24-1 and TRBJ1-1; possible D gene TRBD1, 5 bases. In germline, CDR1 is KGHDR, CDR2 SFDVKD. The CDR3 length is 16 residues. Trimming cost V 9 bases and J 3 bases, with 22 bases left between them. The CDR3 DNA reads TGTGCCACCGTAGGGAGGGGCCGCGGGGGGGACACTGAAGCTTTCTTT. Encoded protein: CATVGRGRGGDTEAFF.

V usage is TRBV5-1 and J usage is TRBJ2-3, with 7 bases matching TRBD2. CDR1 and CDR2 (germline): SGHRS, YFSETQ. Losses at the gene ends were 10 bases for V and 4 bases for J; bases not matched to a gene: 12. The CDR3 is 14 residues long. The CDR3 sequence is CASRGGSISDTQYF. Written as DNA, the CDR3 is TGCGCCTCGCGGGGCGGGAGTATTTCAGATACGCAGTATTTT.

The chain recombines TRBV21-1 with TRBJ2-3; TRBD2 reflects the table's D call only, with no check against the DNA. TRBV21-1 is designated a pseudogene. This CDR3 is built from 18 residues. The CDR3 here is CASSKGGTGGASTDTQYF. CDR3 coding DNA: TGTGCCAGCAGCAAAGGGGGTACGGGGGGAGCGAGCACAGATACGCAGTATTTT.

Only a few counts were recorded for this clone. The chain employs TRBV28 and TRBJ2-3; TRBD2 aligns across 7 bases. The germline V gene encodes CDR1 MDHEN and CDR2 SYDVKM. After removal of 7 bases from V and 9 bases from J, the junction contained 7 bases not matched to a gene. The CDR3 sequence is 12 residues long. The CDR3 coding sequence is TGTGCCAGCACGGGCGCGGGAGAGACGCAGTATTTT. Amino acid sequence: CASTGAGETQYF.

The J gene is TRBJ2-1, the V gene TRBV27; TRBD2 matches 9 bases. The CDR3 contains 15 residues. V gave up 6 bases and J gave up 4 bases; unmatched junction bases: 7. The V gene's germline CDR1 is MNHEY and CDR2 SMNVEV (reference sequence). CDR3 protein: CASSSIAGAYNEQFF. DNA for the CDR3: TGTGCCAGCAGCTCAATAGCGGGAGCTTACAATGAGCAGTTCTTC.

This clone was seen a few times. The gene calls are TRBV23-1 and TRBJ1-1; a weak D match, TRBD1 (5 bases). TRBV23-1 is identified as an open reading frame with a role that is uncertain. V was pared by 0 bases and J by 0 bases, with 11 bases between. The CDR3 extends over 16 amino acids. CDR3 sequence (DNA): TGCGCCAGCAGTCAATCGGTCAGACAGATGAACACTGAAGCTTTCTTT. Protein sequence: CASSQSVRQMNTEAFF.

In this sample, this clone is medium-sized (0.01 to 0.1%). This chain connects TRBV6-2 or TRBV6-3 to TRBJ1-2; TRBD1 is a possible D gene (6 bases). In germline, CDR1 is MNHEY, CDR2 SVGEGT. Trimming pared 0 bases from V and 6 bases from J, leaving 14 bases between. CDR3 size: 15 residues. The CDR3 DNA reads as TGTGCCAGCAGTTACTCGCCCGACAGGCCCCATGGCTACACCTTC. Its translation: CASSYSPDRPHGYTF.

This clone was detected a few times. The rearrangement links TRBV19 to TRBJ1-1; D call uncertain. Germline CDR1 reads LNHDA; CDR2 reads SQIVND (reference sequence). The CDR3 is made up of 13 amino acids. The ends were cut back, 9 bases at V and 6 bases at J, with 17 bases in the middle. The CDR3 DNA sequence: TGTGCCAGCTCCCCGGGCTCCGGGGCTGAAGCTTTCTTT. Translating gives CASSPGSGAEAFF.

This clone came up many times. The chain joins TRBV5-6 to TRBJ1-5; 8 bases agree with TRBD1. The CDR3 is made up of 17 amino acids. Per germline, CDR1 SGHDT and CDR2 YYEEEE. The junction had 12 bases not matched to a gene; V was cut back by 1 base and J by 6 bases. CDR3 bases: TGTGCCAGCAGCTTGCGCCTGACAGGGGAAAGGGGTCAGCCCCAGCATTTT. Translation gives CASSLRLTGERGQPQHF.

The rearrangement uses TRBV3-1 (or the pseudogene TRBV3-2) and TRBJ2-2, with 9 bases fitting TRBD2. From germline, CDR1 is LGHDT and CDR2 YNNKEL (reference sequence). Unmatched junction bases numbered 6, after V lost 6 bases and J lost 7 bases. The CDR3 runs 14 residues. CDR3 bases: TGTGCCAGCAGTTCGATAGCGGGGGTCGGGGAGCTGTTTTTT. It specifies CASSSIAGVGELFF.